These T cell receptor beta chains were read from a single sample in a study of T cells after yellow fever vaccination. One entry per CDR3 protein results from TCRdb running MiXCR on the 5' RACE reads. The sample yields hundreds of thousands of distinct CDR3 sequences, about 9.5% seen once. Sequenced material: PBMCs, taken on the day of the first yellow fever vaccination. These receptors originate from a man in his late teens or twenties who received the YFV17D yellow fever vaccine. Both conserved end residues are part of each CDR3. The order of the fields is V gene, clone size, D gene, J gene, CDR3 DNA, CDR3 protein. D genes are given only for firm matches. Clone sizes are given selectively: once, few, many, or a class where the clone is expanded.

TRBV5-1	many	-	TRBJ2-3	TGCGCCAGCAGCCACGACGGTAGCACAGATACGCAGTATTTT	CASSHDGSTDTQYF
TRBV7-2	-	-	TRBJ2-7	TGTGCCAGCAGCGCGACTAGGGCCGAGCAGTACTTC	CASSATRAEQYF
TRBV5-1	few	-	TRBJ1-2	TGCGCCAGCAGCTGGGCGGACAGTAACTATGGCTACACCTTC	CASSWADSNYGYTF
TRBV28	few	TRBD2	TRBJ2-2	TGTGCCAGCAGGGTCAGCGGGGGCACCGGGGAGCTGTTTTTT	CASRVSGGTGELFF
TRBV5-4	many	TRBD1	TRBJ2-2	TGTGCCAGCAGCTATGGGACAGGGAACACCGGGGAGCTGTTTTTT	CASSYGTGNTGELFF
TRBV6-1	-	-	TRBJ1-4	TGTGCCAGCAGCCCCGCTCGACGGGTTAATGAAAAACTGTTTTTT	CASSPARRVNEKLFF
TRBV27	-	TRBD1	TRBJ1-2	TGTGCCAGGGAGGGACAGGACGGCTACACCTTC	CAREGQDGYTF
TRBV5-4	-	-	TRBJ2-5	TGTGCCAGCAGCTCGACAGTGGGAGAGACCCAGTACTTC	CASSSTVGETQYF
TRBV12-3/TRBV12-4	-	TRBD2	TRBJ2-5	TGTGCCAGCAGTTTCGGGACTAGCGGGGGGAACCAAGAGACCCAGTACTTC	CASSFGTSGGNQETQYF
TRBV12-3/TRBV12-4	-	-	TRBJ1-5	TGTGCCAGCAGTTTAACAGGGAGGGATCAGCCCCAGCATTTT	CASSLTGRDQPQHF
TRBV10-1	many	TRBD1	TRBJ1-1	TGCGCCAGCAGCCCGGGACAGGGAAGAATTGAAGCTTTCTTT	CASSPGQGRIEAFF
TRBV10-3	-	TRBD1	TRBJ1-1	TGTGCCATCAGTGGACAGGGTGTAGCTTTCTTT	CAISGQGVAFF
TRBV11-2	-	-	TRBJ2-1	TGTGCCAGCAGCTTATCAGGGGGAGGCTACAATGAGCAGTTCTTC	CASSLSGGGYNEQFF
TRBV7-2	-	TRBD1	TRBJ2-3	TGTGCCAGCAGCCTCTTAGGTCCCGGGACAGGGATTAATACGCAGTATTTT	CASSLLGPGTGINTQYF
TRBV3-1	many	TRBD2	TRBJ2-7	TGTGCCAGCAGCCAGGGCTGGGGCGGGGGGACCTACGAGCAGTACTTC	CASSQGWGGGTYEQYF